Each of the 26 T cell receptor beta chains below was sequenced from the same sample in a study of PD-1 blockade in classical Hodgkin lymphoma. Sequencing used immunoSEQ multiplex PCR; TCRdb keeps in-frame clones, though not all of them. This table has approximately 17,000 clones, roughly four fifths appearing once. Sample time point: newly diagnosed, previously untreated cHL patient sample. The sample taken for sequencing was peripheral blood mononuclear cells (PBMCs). The receptors stem from a human donor with classical Hodgkin lymphoma.

V gene TRBV5-1 combines with J gene TRBJ1-1, with no clear D. CDR1 is SGHRS, CDR2 YFSETQ, per germline. V lost 4 bases and J 0 bases, leaving 13 bases between the germline ends. This CDR3 spans 15 amino acids. The CDR3 coding sequence is TGCGCCAGCAGCCTTCAGAGCGGGTTGAACACTGAAGCTTTCTTT. Its protein product is CASSLQSGLNTEAFF.

The chain carries TRBV18 and TRBJ2-5, with 14 bases identical to TRBD2. Germline CDR1 KGHSH, CDR2 LQKENI. The CDR3 has 17 amino acids. Unmatched junction bases numbered 5, after V lost 4 bases and J lost 1 base. The CDR3 DNA sequence: TGTGCCAGCTCACGACTAGCGGGAGGGCCGGGCCAAGAGACCCAGTACTTC. Residues: CASSRLAGGPGQETQYF.

The chain joins TRBV5-1 to TRBJ2-3, with D possibly TRBD2 on 8 matching bases. CDR3 size: 16 residues. Looked up from germline, CDR1 is SGHRS and CDR2 is YFSETQ. V shed 3 bases and J shed 1 base, with 15 bases lying between them. Here the CDR3 DNA reads TGCGCCAGCAGCTCGGGAGGGGGCGCGGGCACAGATACGCAGTATTTT. This sequence encodes CASSSGGGAGTDTQYF.

This clone occurred a few times. J is TRBJ1-4 and V is TRBV28, with D tentatively TRBD1 (5 bases). Trimming left V 5 bases short and J 8 bases short, with 15 bases between. The CDR3 sequence is 14 residues long. Germline lookup yields CDR1 MDHEN and CDR2 SYDVKM. The CDR3 DNA follows: TGTGCCAGCAGTCTTCAAGGGGTCCGGGAAAAACTGTTTTTT. Translation gives CASSLQGVREKLFF.

The V gene is TRBV15, the J gene TRBJ2-5; a weak D match, TRBD2 (6 bases). Germline V gene sequence: CDR1 LNHNV, CDR2 YYDKDF (reference sequence). This CDR3 contains 14 residues. Trimming took off 1 base at V and 7 bases at J, with 13 bases between the two ends. The CDR3 loop is CATSRGVLEGTQYF. Written as DNA, the CDR3 is TGTGCCACCAGCAGAGGAGTCCTGGAGGGGACCCAGTACTTC.

The CDR3 DNA follows: TGCGCCAGCAGCTTGGGGGCGGAGGAGCTGTTTTTT. Translated: CASSLGAEELFF. The V call is TRBV5-1, the J call TRBJ2-2; D gene ambiguous. Germline assignment: CDR1 SGHRS and CDR2 YFSETQ. This CDR3 contains 12 residues. V lost 0 bases and J lost 10, with 7 bases in between.

This clone rates as medium-sized. The chain links TRBV6-4 to TRBJ2-3; TRBD2 aligns across 12 bases. The CDR3 consists of 13 residues. Losses at the gene ends were 8 bases for V and 3 bases for J; bases not matched to a gene: 0. Germline V gives CDR1 MRHNA, CDR2 SNTAGT. The DNA of the CDR3 is TGTGCCAGCGGGACTAGCGGGACAGATACGCAGTATTTT. It translates to CASGTSGTDTQYF.

The V gene is TRBV13, the J gene TRBJ2-7, with 14 bases aligning to TRBD2. V lost 4 bases to trimming and J lost 6 bases; unmatched junction nucleotides: 5. The CDR3 covers 15 residues. Germline loops: CDR1 PRHDT, CDR2 FYEKMQ (reference sequence). The CDR3 DNA reads as TGTGCCAGCAGCTCAGAAGGACTAGCGGGAGGCGAGCAGTACTTC. It encodes CASSSEGLAGGEQYF.

This chain links TRBV9 with TRBJ2-2; D unresolved. Germline-derived CDR1 and CDR2 are SGDLS and YYNGEE. Trimming removed 0 bases from V and 0 bases from J, with 9 bases in between. The CDR3 consists of 16 residues. Written as DNA, the CDR3 is TGTGCCAGCAGCGTAGCATCGGCCGCGAACACCGGGGAGCTGTTTTTT. It yields the protein CASSVASAANTGELFF.

The gene calls are TRBV5-4 and TRBJ2-1; the D gene is possibly TRBD2 (6 bases). V dropped 6 bases and J dropped 10 bases, with 17 bases sitting between them. Germline V gives CDR1 SGHNT, CDR2 YYREEE (reference sequence). The CDR3 loop spans 13 amino acids. CDR3 sequence: CASKSSGVGEQFF. The CDR3 DNA follows: TGTGCCAGCAAATCTTCGGGAGTTGGCGAGCAGTTCTTC.

This chain links TRBV14 with TRBJ2-1; the D gene is possibly TRBD2 (6 bases). Germline V gives CDR1 SGHDN, CDR2 FVKESK. The CDR3 totals 15 residues. Deletions cut 5 bases from V and 5 bases from J, with 16 bases between. The CDR3, as DNA: TGTGCCAGCAGCTTACGATCGGGACTTCACAATGAGCAGTTCTTC. Its translation is CASSLRSGLHNEQFF.

The rearrangement links TRBV5-1 to TRBJ2-7; D possibly corresponds to TRBD1 (5 bases). The CDR3 is 12 amino acids. Deletions cut 4 bases from V and 4 bases from J, with 9 bases between. The germline gives CDR1 SGHRS, CDR2 YFSETQ. The CDR3 nucleotides read TGCGCCAGCAGCGTTCAGGGTTACGAGCAGTACTTC. This gives the protein CASSVQGYEQYF. The whole variable domain, filled in from reference TRBV5-1 and TRBJ2-7, reads KAGVTQTPRYLIKTRGQQVTLSCSPISGHRSVSWYQQTPGQGLQFLFEYFSETQRNKGNFPGRFSGRQFSNSRSEMNVSTLELGDSALYLCASSVQGYEQYFGPGTRLTVT.

V is TRBV5-1 and J is TRBJ2-3, with 7 bases lining up with TRBD1. V lost 4 bases to trimming and J lost 2 bases; unmatched junction nucleotides: 4. The germline V gene encodes CDR1 SGHRS and CDR2 YFSETQ. The CDR3 has 14 residues. The CDR3 loop is CASSPGTATDTQYF. The CDR3 DNA reads as TGCGCCAGCAGCCCGGGGACAGCCACAGATACGCAGTATTTT.

V is TRBV19 and J is TRBJ1-5; tentative D call: TRBD1 (6 bases). The CDR3 is 14 amino acids. V was clipped by 5 bases and J by 6 bases, with 14 bases between them. Germline V lookup: CDR1 LNHDA, CDR2 SQIVND (reference sequence). CDR3 protein: CASSFSGQSQPQHF. In DNA, the CDR3 is TGTGCCAGTAGTTTCTCCGGACAGAGTCAGCCCCAGCATTTT. The complete variable domain, with remaining parts taken from reference TRBV19 and TRBJ1-5, reads DGGITQSPKYLFRKEGQNVTLSCEQNLNHDAMYWYRQDPGQGLRLIYYSQIVNDFQKGDIAEGYSVSREKKESFPLTVTSAQKNPTAFYLCASSFSGQSQPQHFGDGTRLSIL.

The chain couples TRBV2 to TRBJ2-2, with 9 positions matching TRBD1. Germline lookup yields CDR1 SNHLY and CDR2 FYNNEI. The CDR3 length is 15 residues. Losses at the gene ends were 6 bases for V and 3 bases for J; bases not matched to a gene: 5. Written as DNA, the CDR3 is TGTGCCAGCAGGGACAGGGGCCTGTACACCGGGGAGCTGTTTTTT. Translation gives CASRDRGLYTGELFF.

CDR3 loop: CASSARPETQYF. The CDR3 DNA is TGTGCCAGTAGTGCCAGACCTGAGACCCAGTACTTC. V and J are TRBV19 and TRBJ2-5; D unresolved. Germline V gives CDR1 LNHDA, CDR2 SQIVND (reference sequence). The V and J ends lost 5 bases and 5 bases respectively, with 9 bases between them. The CDR3 is 12 residues long.

The gene calls are TRBV5-1 and TRBJ2-1, with 9 bases that match TRBD2. Germline V gene sequence: CDR1 SGHRS, CDR2 YFSETQ. V lost 2 bases to trimming and J lost 13 bases; unmatched junction nucleotides: 13. The length of the CDR3 is 15 residues. CDR3 region: CASSFGGREYGGQFF. CDR3 in DNA: TGCGCCAGCAGCTTTGGCGGGAGGGAATATGGCGGCCAGTTCTTC.

This sequence joins TRBV10-1 and TRBJ2-1; D remains ambiguous. V lost 6 bases and J lost 4, with 16 bases in between. CDR3 size: 15 residues. Looked up from germline, CDR1 is WNHNN and CDR2 is SYGVQD (reference sequence). The CDR3 bases are TGCGCCAGCAGCTTGACTGGGTTAGGGTACAATGAGCAGTTCTTC. Residues: CASSLTGLGYNEQFF.

The chain uses TRBV7-2 and TRBJ2-7; TRBD2 might be the D (5 bases). Trimming removed 8 bases from V and 3 bases from J, with 17 bases in between. CDR1 and CDR2 (germline): SGHTA, FQGNSA. The CDR3 covers 14 residues. DNA of the CDR3: TGTGCCAGCCGCGGAGGAGGATCGATCTACGAGCAGTACTTC. It specifies CASRGGGSIYEQYF.

The V call is TRBV19, the J call TRBJ2-4; D is possibly TRBD1 (5 bases). Germline V gene lookup returns CDR1 LNHDA and CDR2 SQIVND (reference sequence). This CDR3 is built from 16 residues. V lost 3 bases and J 0 bases, leaving 12 bases between the germline ends. DNA of the CDR3: TGTGCCAGTAGTATTACAGGAGACCTAGCCAAAAACATTCAGTACTTC. This sequence encodes CASSITGDLAKNIQYF.

The chain couples TRBV11-3 to TRBJ2-3; D is uncertain. The V gene's germline CDR1 is SGHNT and CDR2 YENEEA. The length of the CDR3 is 12 residues. V gave up 4 bases and J gave up 4 bases, with 6 bases separating them. The CDR3 nucleotides are TGTGCCAGCAGCTCCTCGGCAGATACGCAGTATTTT. Translated: CASSSSADTQYF. Full variable domain (outside the CDR3, taken from reference TRBV11-3 and TRBJ2-3): EAGVVQSPRYKIIEKKQPVAFWCNPISGHNTLYWYLQNLGQGPELLIRYENEEAVDDSQLPKDRFSAERLKGVDSTLKIQPAELGDSAVYLCASSSSADTQYFGPGTRLTVL.

The V gene is TRBV28, the J gene TRBJ2-2; 7 positions agree with TRBD2. The V gene end was trimmed by 3 bases and the J gene end by 4 bases; junction bases not matched to a gene: 17. The CDR3 covers 19 residues. CDR1 is MDHEN, CDR2 SYDVKM, per germline. Written as DNA, the CDR3 is TGTGCCAGCAGTTTTGGGGGGGTCGGGGGTACGACGAGCACCGGGGAGCTGTTTTTT. It codes for CASSFGGVGGTTSTGELFF. Variable domain in full (rest from reference TRBV28 and TRBJ2-2): DVKVTQSSRYLVKRTGEKVFLECVQDMDHENMFWYRQDPGLGLRLIYFSYDVKMKEKGDIPEGYSVSREKKERFSLILESASTNQTSMYLCASSFGGVGGTTSTGELFFGEGSRLTVL.

CDR3 residues: CASGRTGTGRRGAYNEQFF. CDR3 DNA: TGTGCCAGCGGGCGAACCGGGACAGGGCGCCGGGGGGCCTACAATGAGCAGTTCTTC. This chain links TRBV2 with TRBJ2-1; TRBD1 aligns across 9 bases. The ends lost 8 bases at V and 2 bases at J; junction bases unmatched: 19. The germline gives CDR1 SNHLY, CDR2 FYNNEI. The CDR3 covers 19 residues.

The rearrangement uses TRBV6-6 and TRBJ2-1; possibly TRBD1 for D (6 bases). The CDR3 is 12 residues long. Trimming shortened V by 6 bases and J by 7 bases, and 10 bases separated the two germline ends. CDR1 MNHNY and CDR2 SVGAGI come from the germline V gene (reference sequence). Written as DNA, the CDR3 is TGTGCCAGCAGCCTACAGGGAAATGAGCAGTTCTTC. As protein: CASSLQGNEQFF.

This rearrangement joins TRBV14 to TRBJ1-2; TRBD1 is a possible D gene (6 bases). Trimming removed 2 bases at V and 6 bases at J, with 10 bases between. This CDR3 is 13 amino acids long. Germline V gene lookup returns CDR1 SGHDN and CDR2 FVKESK. In DNA form, the CDR3 reads TGTGCCAGCAGCCAATCCGGGACACATGGCTACACCTTC. Translation: CASSQSGTHGYTF.

The chain has TRBV19 and TRBJ2-5; 11 bases agree with TRBD2. Losses at the gene ends were 4 bases for V and 0 bases for J; bases not matched to a gene: 1. The CDR3 runs to 15 residues. Germline V lookup: CDR1 LNHDA, CDR2 SQIVND (reference sequence). The chain's CDR3 is CASSTGLADQETQYF. The CDR3 nucleotides read TGTGCCAGTAGTACGGGACTAGCGGACCAAGAGACCCAGTACTTC.